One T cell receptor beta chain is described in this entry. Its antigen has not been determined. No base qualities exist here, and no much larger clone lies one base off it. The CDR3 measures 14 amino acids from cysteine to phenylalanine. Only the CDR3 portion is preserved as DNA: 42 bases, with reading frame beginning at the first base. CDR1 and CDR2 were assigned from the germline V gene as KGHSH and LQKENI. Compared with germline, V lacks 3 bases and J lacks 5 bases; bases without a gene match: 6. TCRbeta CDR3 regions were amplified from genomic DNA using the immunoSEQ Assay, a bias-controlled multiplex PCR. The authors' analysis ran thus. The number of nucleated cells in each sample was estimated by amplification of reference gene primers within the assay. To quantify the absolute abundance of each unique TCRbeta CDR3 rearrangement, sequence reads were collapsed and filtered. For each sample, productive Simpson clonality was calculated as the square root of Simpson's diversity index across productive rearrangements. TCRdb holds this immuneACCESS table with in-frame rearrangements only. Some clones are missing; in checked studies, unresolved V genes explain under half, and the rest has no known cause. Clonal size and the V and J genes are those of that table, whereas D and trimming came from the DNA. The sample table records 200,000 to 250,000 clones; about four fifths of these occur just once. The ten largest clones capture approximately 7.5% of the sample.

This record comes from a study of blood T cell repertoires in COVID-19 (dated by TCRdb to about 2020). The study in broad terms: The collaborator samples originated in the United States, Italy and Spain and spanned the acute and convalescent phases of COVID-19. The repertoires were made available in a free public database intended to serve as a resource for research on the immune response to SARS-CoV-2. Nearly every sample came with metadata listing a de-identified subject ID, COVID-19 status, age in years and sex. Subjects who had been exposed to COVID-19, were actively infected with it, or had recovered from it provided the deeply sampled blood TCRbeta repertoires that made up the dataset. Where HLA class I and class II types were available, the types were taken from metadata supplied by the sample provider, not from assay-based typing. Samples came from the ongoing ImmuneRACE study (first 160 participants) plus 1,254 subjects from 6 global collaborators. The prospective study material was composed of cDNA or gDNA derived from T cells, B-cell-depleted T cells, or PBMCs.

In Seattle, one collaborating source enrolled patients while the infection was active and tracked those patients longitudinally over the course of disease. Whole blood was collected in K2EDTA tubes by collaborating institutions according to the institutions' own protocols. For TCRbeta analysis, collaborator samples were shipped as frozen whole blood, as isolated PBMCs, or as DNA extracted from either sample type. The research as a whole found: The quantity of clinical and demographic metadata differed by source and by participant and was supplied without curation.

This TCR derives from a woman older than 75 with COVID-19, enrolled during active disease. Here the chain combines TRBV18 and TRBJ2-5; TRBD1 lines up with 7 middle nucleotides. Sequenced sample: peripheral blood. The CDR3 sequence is CASSPQTGLETQYF. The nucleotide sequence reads TGTGCCAGCTCACCGCAGACAGGGTTGGAGACCCAGTACTTC.